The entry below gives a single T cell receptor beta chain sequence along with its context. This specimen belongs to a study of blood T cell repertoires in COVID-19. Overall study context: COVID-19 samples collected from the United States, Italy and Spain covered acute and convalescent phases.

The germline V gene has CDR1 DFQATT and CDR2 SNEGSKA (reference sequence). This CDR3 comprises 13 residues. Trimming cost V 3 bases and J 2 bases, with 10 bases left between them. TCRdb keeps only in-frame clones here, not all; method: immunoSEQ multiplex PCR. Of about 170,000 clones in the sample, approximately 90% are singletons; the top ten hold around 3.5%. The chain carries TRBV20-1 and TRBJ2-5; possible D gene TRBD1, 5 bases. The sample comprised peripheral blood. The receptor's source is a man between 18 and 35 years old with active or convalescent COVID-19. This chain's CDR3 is CSASRQFQETQYF. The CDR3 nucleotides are TGCAGTGCTAGTCGACAGTTTCAAGAGACCCAGTACTTC.